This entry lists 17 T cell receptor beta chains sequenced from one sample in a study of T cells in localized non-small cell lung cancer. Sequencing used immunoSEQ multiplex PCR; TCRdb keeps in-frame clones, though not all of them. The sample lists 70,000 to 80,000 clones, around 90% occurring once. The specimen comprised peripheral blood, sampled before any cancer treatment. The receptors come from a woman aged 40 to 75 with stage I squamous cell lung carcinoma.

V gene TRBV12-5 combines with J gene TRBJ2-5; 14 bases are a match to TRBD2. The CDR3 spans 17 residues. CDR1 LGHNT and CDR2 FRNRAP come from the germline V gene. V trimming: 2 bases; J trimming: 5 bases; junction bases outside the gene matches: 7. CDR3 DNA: TGTGCTAGTGGTTTGATGACTAGCGGGGGGGCCCGGGAGACCCAGTACTTC. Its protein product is CASGLMTSGGARETQYF. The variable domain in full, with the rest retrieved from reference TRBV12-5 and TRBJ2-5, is DARVTQTPRHKVTEMGQEVTMRCQPILGHNTVFWYRQTMMQGLELLAYFRNRAPLDDSGMPKDRFSAEMPDATLATLKIQPSEPRDSAVYFCASGLMTSGGARETQYFGPGTRLLVL.

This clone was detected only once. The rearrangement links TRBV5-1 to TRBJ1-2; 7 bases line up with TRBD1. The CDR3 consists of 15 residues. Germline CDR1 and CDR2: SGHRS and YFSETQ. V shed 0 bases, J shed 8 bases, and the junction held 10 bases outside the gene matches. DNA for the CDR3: TGCGCCAGCAGCTTGGGGGAAAACAGGGGAGGCGGCTACACCTTC. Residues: CASSLGENRGGGYTF.

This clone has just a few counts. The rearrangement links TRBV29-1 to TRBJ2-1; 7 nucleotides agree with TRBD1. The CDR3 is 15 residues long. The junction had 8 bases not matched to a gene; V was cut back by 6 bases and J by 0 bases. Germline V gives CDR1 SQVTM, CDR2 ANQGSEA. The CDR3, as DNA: TGCAGCGTCGCCGGGACAGACAGCTCCTACAATGAGCAGTTCTTC. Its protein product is CSVAGTDSSYNEQFF.

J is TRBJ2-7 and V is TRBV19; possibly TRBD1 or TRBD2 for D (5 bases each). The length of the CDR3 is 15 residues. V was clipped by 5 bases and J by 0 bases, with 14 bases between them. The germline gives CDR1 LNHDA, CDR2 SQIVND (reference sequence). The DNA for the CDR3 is TGTGCCAGTAGTTTCGGGGCAGCTTCCTCCTACGAGCAGTACTTC. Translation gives CASSFGAASSYEQYF.

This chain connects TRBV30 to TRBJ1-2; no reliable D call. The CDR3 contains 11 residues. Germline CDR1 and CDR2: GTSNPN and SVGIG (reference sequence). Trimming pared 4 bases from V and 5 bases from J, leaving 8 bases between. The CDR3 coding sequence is TGTGCCTGGACGGGTACTTATGGCTACACCTTC. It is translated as CAWTGTYGYTF.

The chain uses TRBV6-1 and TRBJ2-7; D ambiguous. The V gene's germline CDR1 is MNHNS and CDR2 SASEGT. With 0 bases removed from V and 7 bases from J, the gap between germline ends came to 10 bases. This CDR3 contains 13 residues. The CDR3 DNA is TGTGCCAGCAGTGAAGCGTCGAAGGGAGAGCAGTACTTC. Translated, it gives CASSEASKGEQYF.

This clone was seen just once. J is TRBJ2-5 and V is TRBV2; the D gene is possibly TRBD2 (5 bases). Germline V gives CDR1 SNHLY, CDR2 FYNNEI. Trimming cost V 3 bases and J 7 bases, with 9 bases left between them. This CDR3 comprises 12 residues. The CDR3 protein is CASSELRGTQYF. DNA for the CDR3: TGTGCCAGCAGTGAGCTTCGGGGGACCCAGTACTTC.

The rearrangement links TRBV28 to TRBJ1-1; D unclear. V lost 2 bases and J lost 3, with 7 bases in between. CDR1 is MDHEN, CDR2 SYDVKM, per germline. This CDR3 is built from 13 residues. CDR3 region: CASSLRRDTEAFF. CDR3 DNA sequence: TGTGCCAGCAGTTTACGGAGGGACACTGAAGCTTTCTTT.

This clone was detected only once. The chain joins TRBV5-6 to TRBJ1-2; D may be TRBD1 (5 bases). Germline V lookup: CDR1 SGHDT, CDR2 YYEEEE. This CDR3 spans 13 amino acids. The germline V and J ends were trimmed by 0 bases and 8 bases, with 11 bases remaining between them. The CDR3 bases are TGTGCCAGCAGCTTGGCGGGGGTCGAAGGCTACACCTTC. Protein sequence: CASSLAGVEGYTF. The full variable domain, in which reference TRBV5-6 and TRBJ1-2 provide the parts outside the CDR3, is DAGVTQSPTHLIKTRGQQVTLRCSPKSGHDTVSWYQQALGQGPQFIFQYYEEEERQRGNFPDRFSGHQFPNYSSELNVNALLLGDSALYLCASSLAGVEGYTFGSGTRLTVV.

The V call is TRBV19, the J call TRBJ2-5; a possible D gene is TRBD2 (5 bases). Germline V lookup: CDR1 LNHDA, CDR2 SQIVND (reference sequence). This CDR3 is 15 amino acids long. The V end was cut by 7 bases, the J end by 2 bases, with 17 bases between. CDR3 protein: CASTPGGSYQETQYF. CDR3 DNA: TGTGCCAGTACCCCGGGTGGGAGCTATCAAGAGACCCAGTACTTC.

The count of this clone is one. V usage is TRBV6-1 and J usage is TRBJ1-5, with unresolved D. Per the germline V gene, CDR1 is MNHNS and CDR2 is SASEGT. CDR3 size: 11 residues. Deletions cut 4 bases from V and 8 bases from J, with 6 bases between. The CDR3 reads CASSAGEPQHF. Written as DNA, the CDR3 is TGTGCCAGCAGTGCAGGAGAGCCCCAGCATTTT.

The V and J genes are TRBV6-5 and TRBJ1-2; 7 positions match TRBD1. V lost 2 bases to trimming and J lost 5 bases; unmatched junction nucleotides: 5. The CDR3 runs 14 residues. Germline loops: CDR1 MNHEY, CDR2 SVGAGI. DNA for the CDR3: TGTGCCAGCAGTTACGACAGGGCCCCGTATGGCTACACCTTC. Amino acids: CASSYDRAPYGYTF.

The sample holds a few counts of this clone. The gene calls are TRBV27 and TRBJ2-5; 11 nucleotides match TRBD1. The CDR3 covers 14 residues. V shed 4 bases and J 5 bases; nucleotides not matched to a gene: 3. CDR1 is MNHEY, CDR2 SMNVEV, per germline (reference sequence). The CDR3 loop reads CASSWDRGTETQYF. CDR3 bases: TGTGCCAGCAGTTGGGACAGGGGGACGGAGACCCAGTACTTC.

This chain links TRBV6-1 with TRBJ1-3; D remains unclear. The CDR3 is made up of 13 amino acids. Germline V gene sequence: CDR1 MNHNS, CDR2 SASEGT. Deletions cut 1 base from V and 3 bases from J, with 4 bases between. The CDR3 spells CASSEGNGNTIYF. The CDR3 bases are TGTGCCAGCAGTGAAGGGAATGGAAACACCATATATTTT.

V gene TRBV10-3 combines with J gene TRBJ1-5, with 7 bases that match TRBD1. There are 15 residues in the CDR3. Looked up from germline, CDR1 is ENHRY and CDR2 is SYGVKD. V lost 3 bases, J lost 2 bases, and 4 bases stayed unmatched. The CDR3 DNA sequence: TGTGCCATCAGTGACGGCCAGGGGGGCAATCAGCCCCAGCATTTT. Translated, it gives CAISDGQGGNQPQHF.

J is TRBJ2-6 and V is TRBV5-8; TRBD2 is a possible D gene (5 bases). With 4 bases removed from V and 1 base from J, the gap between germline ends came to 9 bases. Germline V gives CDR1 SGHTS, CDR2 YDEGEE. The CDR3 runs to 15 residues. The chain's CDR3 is CASSLEGSGANVLTF. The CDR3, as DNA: TGTGCCAGCAGCCTCGAGGGTTCTGGGGCCAACGTCCTGACTTTC.

The CDR3 DNA reads as TGTGCCAGCAGCGGACAGGGCCGGGAAAAACTGTTTTTT. Its protein is CASSGQGREKLFF. The genes are TRBV5-4 and TRBJ1-4; 8 bases fit TRBD1. Germline trimming cut 4 bases from V and 8 bases from J; bases unmatched to any gene: 4. CDR1 and CDR2 from the germline V gene are SGHNT and YYREEE (reference sequence). The CDR3 contains 13 residues.